The 15 T cell receptor beta chains below come from one sample, sequenced in a study of T-cell reconstitution after alpha-beta-depleted transplantation in children. For TCRbeta, the library was prepared with unique molecular identifiers. TCRdb used MiXCR to reprocess the PCR reads, holding one entry per CDR3 protein. Among hundreds of thousands of distinct CDR3 sequences, about 9.5% were seen once, and the ten largest hold over 5%. The material sequenced was PBMCs from the stem cell graft donor, taken from the stem cell graft. The receptors derive from a human donor who donated a stem cell graft to a child with acute lymphoblastic leukemia.

There are a few counts of this clonotype. DNA of the CDR3: TGTGCCAGCAGCGTAGCTGGTTCGGGATCCTACGAGCAGTACTTC. Protein product: CASSVAGSGSYEQYF. The V and J genes are TRBV9 and TRBJ2-7; tentative D call: TRBD2 (5 bases). The CDR3 has 15 residues. Germline CDR1 reads SGDLS; CDR2 reads YYNGEE. Trimming took off 0 bases at V and 1 base at J, with 11 bases between the two ends.

This clonotype was counted at least ten times. V is TRBV20-1 and J is TRBJ2-2, with D perhaps assigned TRBD1 or TRBD2 (5 bases each). Trimming removed 1 base at V and 3 bases at J, with 12 bases between. In germline, CDR1 is DFQATT, CDR2 SNEGSKA (reference sequence). The CDR3 covers 15 residues. The CDR3 is CSARVGTGDTGELFF. The CDR3 DNA reads as TGCAGTGCTAGAGTAGGGACCGGTGACACCGGGGAGCTGTTTTTT.

This clonotype was detected ten times or more. The chain couples TRBV5-1 to TRBJ2-7; D unresolved. This CDR3 contains 15 residues. V was pared by 0 bases and J by 3 bases, with 13 bases between. Germline CDR1 is SGHRS and CDR2 is YFSETQ. For the CDR3, the DNA is TGCGCCAGCAGCTTGGAAGACTCCCAACACTACGAGCAGTACTTC. This encodes CASSLEDSQHYEQYF.

This clonotype has a count of ten or more. This chain connects TRBV3-1 to TRBJ2-5; TRBD2 agrees at 8 bases. Germline assignment: CDR1 LGHDT and CDR2 YNNKEL (reference sequence). This CDR3 comprises 14 residues. V trimming: 8 bases; J trimming: 5 bases; junction bases outside the gene matches: 10. This CDR3 is CASESGGASETQYF. The CDR3, as DNA: TGTGCCAGCGAGAGCGGGGGCGCTTCGGAGACCCAGTACTTC.

This clonotype showed up many times. The J gene is TRBJ2-7, the V gene TRBV30, with TRBD2 matching 7 bases. The CDR3 has 14 amino acids. In germline, CDR1 is GTSNPN, CDR2 SVGIG (reference sequence). V trimming: 2 bases; J trimming: 2 bases; junction bases outside the gene matches: 6. The CDR3 coding sequence is TGTGCCTGGAGTTGGGCTAGCGGCCCCTACGAGCAGTACTTC. This encodes CAWSWASGPYEQYF.

Ten or more counts support this clonotype. The chain has TRBV2 and TRBJ2-5, with 7 bases matching TRBD1. Trimming at V came to 8 bases and at J to 1 base, leaving 4 bases not matched to a gene. The CDR3 spans 13 residues. Looked up from germline, CDR1 is SNHLY and CDR2 is FYNNEI. The CDR3 protein is CASPGTAQETQYF. CDR3 nucleotide sequence: TGTGCCAGCCCCGGGACAGCCCAAGAGACCCAGTACTTC.

This clonotype has a count of ten or more. The rearrangement joins TRBV20-1 to TRBJ2-1; no clear D gene. Germline CDR1 reads DFQATT; CDR2 reads SNEGSKA (reference sequence). The CDR3 runs to 12 residues. The V end lost 3 bases, the J end lost 8 bases, and 11 bases lay between the germline ends. CDR3 sequence (DNA): TGCAGTGCTAGCAACTTGTCGGATGAGCAGTTCTTC. Residues: CSASNLSDEQFF.

This chain uses TRBV9 with TRBJ1-5, with no clear D. The germline V gene has CDR1 SGDLS and CDR2 YYNGEE. This CDR3 spans 15 amino acids. V lost 2 bases to trimming and J lost 1 base, with 10 bases between them. CDR3 coding DNA: TGTGCCAGCAGCGTCTCAGGAGAAAGCAATCAGCCCCAGCATTTT. Its protein is CASSVSGESNQPQHF.

This clonotype was detected many times. The V gene is TRBV7-9, the J gene TRBJ1-2; no clear D gene. Deletions cut 1 base from V and 5 bases from J, with 11 bases between. Germline V CDR1 and CDR2: SEHNR, FQNEAQ (reference sequence). The CDR3 extends over 14 amino acids. In DNA, the CDR3 is TGTGCCAGCAGCTTAGGACCCGTCGTATATGGCTACACCTTC. This encodes CASSLGPVVYGYTF.

This clonotype was seen many times. The rearrangement uses TRBV19 and TRBJ2-6; D unresolved. Germline CDR1 LNHDA, CDR2 SQIVND (reference sequence). The V end was cut by 10 bases, the J end by 1 base, with 8 bases between. The CDR3 sequence is 13 residues long. The DNA for the CDR3 is TGTGCCACCCGGGTATCTGGGGCCAACGTCCTGACTTTC. It codes for CATRVSGANVLTF.

This clonotype has at least ten counts. The chain is built from TRBV29-1 and TRBJ1-2; 9 nucleotides match TRBD1. Germline-derived CDR1 and CDR2 are SQVTM and ANQGSEA. The CDR3 is 12 residues long. Losses at the gene ends were 4 bases for V and 4 bases for J; bases not matched to a gene: 1. The CDR3 loop is CSVGQGGYGYTF. In DNA form, the CDR3 reads TGCAGCGTTGGACAGGGGGGCTATGGCTACACCTTC.

This clonotype was recorded at least ten times. The chain joins TRBV6-6 to TRBJ1-2; tentative D call: TRBD1 (6 bases). The germline gives CDR1 MNHNY, CDR2 SVGAGI (reference sequence). V shed 4 bases and J shed 8 bases, with 11 bases lying between them. This CDR3 has 12 amino acids. The CDR3 DNA reads TGTGCCAGCAGTTCGGACAGTCTCGGCTACACCTTC. It yields the protein CASSSDSLGYTF.

This rearrangement joins TRBV15 to TRBJ2-7, with D perhaps matching TRBD1 (5 bases). This CDR3 has 13 amino acids. The V gene lost 5 bases and the J gene lost 3 bases, with 11 bases spanning the gap. Germline CDR1 LNHNV, CDR2 YYDKDF (reference sequence). This CDR3 is CATSRGTGYEQYF. The CDR3 coding sequence is TGTGCCACCAGCCGTGGAACAGGCTACGAGCAGTACTTC.

The sample holds many counts of this clonotype. The chain has TRBV25-1 and TRBJ2-1; the match to TRBD2 covers 10 bases. Trimming at V came to 4 bases and at J to 7 bases, leaving 4 bases not matched to a gene. CDR1 is MGHDK and CDR2 is SYGVNS in the germline V gene. This CDR3 is 14 amino acids long. The CDR3 DNA sequence: TGTGCCAGCAGTGCTAGCGGGGGCATAAATGAGCAGTTCTTC. This gives the protein CASSASGGINEQFF.

This clonotype was recorded many times. The V gene is TRBV5-1, the J gene TRBJ2-1, with TRBD1 matching over 7 bases. V shed 0 bases, J shed 9 bases, and the junction held 18 bases outside the gene matches. Germline V gene data show CDR1 as SGHRS and CDR2 as YFSETQ. The CDR3 spans 18 residues. The CDR3 region has the DNA TGCGCCAGCAGCTTGGCCATCTCTTACGGTCAGGGGGACGGTGAGCAGTTCTTC. Its protein is CASSLAISYGQGDGEQFF.